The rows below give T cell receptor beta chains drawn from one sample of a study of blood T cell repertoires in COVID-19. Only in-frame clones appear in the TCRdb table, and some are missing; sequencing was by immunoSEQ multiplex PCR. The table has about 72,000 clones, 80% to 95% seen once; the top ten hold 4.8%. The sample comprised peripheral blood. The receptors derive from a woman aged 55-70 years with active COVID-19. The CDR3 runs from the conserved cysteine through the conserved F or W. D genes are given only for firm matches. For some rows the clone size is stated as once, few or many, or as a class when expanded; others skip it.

CDR3nt: TGTGCCAGCACCCCCCATTGGAGCACTGAAGCTTTCTTT
CDR3aa: CASTPHWSTEAFF
d_gene: -
abundance: -
j_gene: TRBJ1-1
v_gene: TRBV27

CDR3nt: TGTGCCAGTACCTCACACAGGGGTACCACTGAAGCTTTCTTT
CDR3aa: CASTSHRGTTEAFF
d_gene: TRBD1
abundance: once
j_gene: TRBJ1-1
v_gene: TRBV19

CDR3nt: TGTGCCAGCAGCTTAGGCTCCACATTATCACCCCTCCACTTT
CDR3aa: CASSLGSTLSPLHF
d_gene: -
abundance: -
j_gene: TRBJ1-6
v_gene: TRBV11-2

CDR3nt: TGTGCCAGCAGCGAGGGGGCTCTAGGCTATGGCTACACCTTC
CDR3aa: CASSEGALGYGYTF
d_gene: TRBD1
abundance: -
j_gene: TRBJ1-2
v_gene: TRBV28

CDR3nt: TGTGCCAGCAGCCCCCCGGCAGGGGGCCCCTACGAGCAGTACTTC
CDR3aa: CASSPPAGGPYEQYF
d_gene: -
abundance: once
j_gene: TRBJ2-7
v_gene: TRBV21-1

CDR3nt: TGTGCCAGCAGCCAACCTCAGGGACCCCAGCATTTT
CDR3aa: CASSQPQGPQHF
d_gene: -
abundance: -
j_gene: TRBJ1-5
v_gene: TRBV4-2

CDR3nt: TGCGCCAGCAGCCAAGATGTGACTAGCGTCTACAATGAGCAGTTCTTC
CDR3aa: CASSQDVTSVYNEQFF
d_gene: TRBD2
abundance: -
j_gene: TRBJ2-1
v_gene: TRBV4-1

CDR3nt: TGTGCCAGCAGCTCCGGGACTAGCGGGACTAATGAGCAGTTCTTC
CDR3aa: CASSSGTSGTNEQFF
d_gene: TRBD2
abundance: -
j_gene: TRBJ2-1
v_gene: TRBV7-9

CDR3nt: TGTGCCAGCAGTGCCCGGGTAGTGGTCAATGAGCAGTTCTTC
CDR3aa: CASSARVVVNEQFF
d_gene: -
abundance: -
j_gene: TRBJ2-1
v_gene: TRBV28

CDR3nt: TGTGCCAGCAGGGAGGGGACGGTTGATCAGCCCCAGCATTTT
CDR3aa: CASREGTVDQPQHF
d_gene: -
abundance: once
j_gene: TRBJ1-5
v_gene: TRBV9

CDR3nt: TGTGCCAGCTCAACGGGACTCCAGGGCAATCAGCAGTTCTTC
CDR3aa: CASSTGLQGNQQFF
d_gene: -
abundance: -
j_gene: TRBJ2-1
v_gene: TRBV18

CDR3nt: TGTGCCAGCAGTATAGAGCGGGGACCCTACGAGCAGTACTTC
CDR3aa: CASSIERGPYEQYF
d_gene: TRBD2
abundance: once
j_gene: TRBJ2-7
v_gene: TRBV2

CDR3nt: TGTGCCAGCAGGGAGGGCGGACGTTATCAGCCCCAGCATTTT
CDR3aa: CASREGGRYQPQHF
d_gene: -
abundance: -
j_gene: TRBJ1-5
v_gene: TRBV6-5

CDR3nt: TGCGCCAGCAGCCAAGTGGGACAGAGAAATGAAAAACTGTTTTTT
CDR3aa: CASSQVGQRNEKLFF
d_gene: TRBD1
abundance: -
j_gene: TRBJ1-4
v_gene: TRBV4-1

CDR3nt: TGCGCCAGCAGCGCCCGGACAGGCTATGGCTACACCTTC
CDR3aa: CASSARTGYGYTF
d_gene: TRBD1
abundance: -
j_gene: TRBJ1-2
v_gene: TRBV4-1

CDR3nt: TGTGCCAGCATCCCTTCATCTAGCGGGTGGGGCACAGATACGCAGTATTTT
CDR3aa: CASIPSSSGWGTDTQYF
d_gene: TRBD2
abundance: -
j_gene: TRBJ2-3
v_gene: TRBV7-9

CDR3nt: TGTGCCAGCAGTTACTCGGAACAGGCTAACTATGGCTACACCTTC
CDR3aa: CASSYSEQANYGYTF
d_gene: -
abundance: -
j_gene: TRBJ1-2
v_gene: TRBV6-6

CDR3nt: TGTGCCAGCAGCTTATCTTATGAGCAGTTCTTC
CDR3aa: CASSLSYEQFF
d_gene: -
abundance: once
j_gene: TRBJ2-1
v_gene: TRBV7-2

CDR3nt: TGTGCCAGCGGTTCGGGGGGTTACACTGAAGCTTTCTTT
CDR3aa: CASGSGGYTEAFF
d_gene: -
abundance: -
j_gene: TRBJ1-1
v_gene: TRBV6-2/TRBV6-3

CDR3nt: TGTGCCAGCAGCCCTAGGGGTCTAGCGGGGGACGAGCAGTACTTC
CDR3aa: CASSPRGLAGDEQYF
d_gene: TRBD2
abundance: -
j_gene: TRBJ2-7
v_gene: TRBV7-2

CDR3nt: TGTGCCAGCAGGAGGACAGGGAGTTTACCCGAGCAGTACTTC
CDR3aa: CASRRTGSLPEQYF
d_gene: TRBD1
abundance: -
j_gene: TRBJ2-7
v_gene: TRBV25-1

CDR3nt: TGCGCCAGCAGCCAGGACAGTAGGATAGGTGGCTATGGCTACACCTTC
CDR3aa: CASSQDSRIGGYGYTF
d_gene: -
abundance: -
j_gene: TRBJ1-2
v_gene: TRBV5-1

CDR3nt: TGTGCCAGCAGCGGGACTAGCGGGAGAATCACAGATACGCAGTATTTT
CDR3aa: CASSGTSGRITDTQYF
d_gene: TRBD2
abundance: once
j_gene: TRBJ2-3
v_gene: TRBV9

CDR3nt: TGTGCCTGGAGTGGGTCCGGACAGTTTTTGGAGACCCAGTACTTC
CDR3aa: CAWSGSGQFLETQYF
d_gene: -
abundance: -
j_gene: TRBJ2-5
v_gene: TRBV30

CDR3nt: TGCGCCAGCAGCCAGACAGGGGGCTCGGGCACTGAAGCTTTCTTT
CDR3aa: CASSQTGGSGTEAFF
d_gene: TRBD1
abundance: -
j_gene: TRBJ1-1
v_gene: TRBV5-1

CDR3nt: TGCGCCAGCAGTGAAAGTATAGCGGGAAAGAATGAGCAGTTCTTC
CDR3aa: CASSESIAGKNEQFF
d_gene: TRBD2
abundance: -
j_gene: TRBJ2-1
v_gene: TRBV10-1

CDR3nt: TGTGCCAGCTCACCAACCGACAGGAACACCGGGGAGCTGTTTTTT
CDR3aa: CASSPTDRNTGELFF
d_gene: -
abundance: -
j_gene: TRBJ2-2
v_gene: TRBV18

CDR3nt: TGCGCCAGCAGCTTGGACAATCGAAACACTGAAGCTTTCTTT
CDR3aa: CASSLDNRNTEAFF
d_gene: -
abundance: -
j_gene: TRBJ1-1
v_gene: TRBV5-1

CDR3nt: TGTGCCAGTAGATCCCCGTACAGGGGGTCCAACACTGAAGCTTTCTTT
CDR3aa: CASRSPYRGSNTEAFF
d_gene: TRBD1
abundance: -
j_gene: TRBJ1-1
v_gene: TRBV19

CDR3nt: TGCGCCAGCAGCCAAGACAGGGCATTGGGGATTGCTTCACCCCTCCACTTT
CDR3aa: CASSQDRALGIASPLHF
d_gene: -
abundance: -
j_gene: TRBJ1-6
v_gene: TRBV4-1

CDR3nt: TGTGCCAGCAGTGACTCGGCCCGTAGCACAGATACGCAGTATTTT
CDR3aa: CASSDSARSTDTQYF
d_gene: -
abundance: -
j_gene: TRBJ2-3
v_gene: TRBV6-4

CDR3nt: TGCGCCAGCAGGCAGGGGACAGGGGCCTCCGGGGAGCTGTTTTTT
CDR3aa: CASRQGTGASGELFF
d_gene: TRBD1
abundance: once
j_gene: TRBJ2-2
v_gene: TRBV5-1

CDR3nt: TGTGCCAGCAGTAAAAGGTCAGGTAGCAATCAGCCCCAGCATTTT
CDR3aa: CASSKRSGSNQPQHF
d_gene: -
abundance: -
j_gene: TRBJ1-5
v_gene: TRBV28

CDR3nt: TGTGCCAGCAAACCTAAGACTTACCGACACACTGAAGCTTTCTTT
CDR3aa: CASKPKTYRHTEAFF
d_gene: -
abundance: -
j_gene: TRBJ1-1
v_gene: TRBV27

CDR3nt: TGTGCCAGTAGTATAGAACAGGGATGGGACCAGCCCCAGCATTTT
CDR3aa: CASSIEQGWDQPQHF
d_gene: -
abundance: -
j_gene: TRBJ1-5
v_gene: TRBV19

CDR3nt: TGTGCCAGCTCACTAGGGCCTGGACTAGCGGGAGCGGAGACCCAGTACTTC
CDR3aa: CASSLGPGLAGAETQYF
d_gene: TRBD2
abundance: -
j_gene: TRBJ2-5
v_gene: TRBV18